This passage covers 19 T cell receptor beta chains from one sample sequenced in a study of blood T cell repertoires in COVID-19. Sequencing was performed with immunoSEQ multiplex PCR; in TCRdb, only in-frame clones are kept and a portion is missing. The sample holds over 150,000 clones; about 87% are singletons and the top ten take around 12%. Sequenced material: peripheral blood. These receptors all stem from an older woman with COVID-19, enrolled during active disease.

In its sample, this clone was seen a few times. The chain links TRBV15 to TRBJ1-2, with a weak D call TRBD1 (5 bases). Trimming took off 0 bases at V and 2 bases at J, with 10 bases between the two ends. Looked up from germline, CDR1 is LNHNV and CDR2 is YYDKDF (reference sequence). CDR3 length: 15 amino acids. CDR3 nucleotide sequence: TGTGCCACCAGCAGAGATCAGGGAATCAACTATGGCTACACCTTC. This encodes CATSRDQGINYGYTF.

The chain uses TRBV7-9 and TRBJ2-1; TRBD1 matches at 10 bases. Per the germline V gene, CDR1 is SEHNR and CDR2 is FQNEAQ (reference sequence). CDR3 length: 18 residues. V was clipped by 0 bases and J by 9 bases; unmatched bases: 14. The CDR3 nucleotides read TGTGCCAGCAGCTTAGCGAGAGTAAGGGACAGGGGTTATGGTGAGCAGTTCTTC. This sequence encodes CASSLARVRDRGYGEQFF.

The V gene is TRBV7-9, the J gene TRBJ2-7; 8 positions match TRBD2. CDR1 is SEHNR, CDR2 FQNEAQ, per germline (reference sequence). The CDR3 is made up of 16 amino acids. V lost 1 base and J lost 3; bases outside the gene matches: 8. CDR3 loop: CASSLEISGNIYEQYF. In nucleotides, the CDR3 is TGTGCCAGCAGCTTAGAGATTAGCGGGAATATCTACGAGCAGTACTTC.

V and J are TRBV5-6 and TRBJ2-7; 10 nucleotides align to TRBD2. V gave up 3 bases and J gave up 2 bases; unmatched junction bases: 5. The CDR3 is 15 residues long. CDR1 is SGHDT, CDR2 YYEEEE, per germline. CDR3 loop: CASSSLAGAPYEQYF. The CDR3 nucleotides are TGTGCCAGCAGCTCTCTAGCGGGAGCCCCCTACGAGCAGTACTTC.

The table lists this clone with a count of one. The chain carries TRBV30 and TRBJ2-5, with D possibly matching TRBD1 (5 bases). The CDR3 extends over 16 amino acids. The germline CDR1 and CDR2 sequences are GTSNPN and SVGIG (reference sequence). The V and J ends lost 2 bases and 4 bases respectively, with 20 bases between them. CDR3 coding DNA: TGTGCCTGGAGTAGTGTGCAGGGCCCCTTCGTAGAGACCCAGTACTTC. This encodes CAWSSVQGPFVETQYF.

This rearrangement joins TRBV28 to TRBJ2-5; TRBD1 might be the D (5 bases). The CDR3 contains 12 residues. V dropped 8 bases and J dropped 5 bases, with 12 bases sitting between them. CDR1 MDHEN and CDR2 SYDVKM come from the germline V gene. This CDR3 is CASGRDEETQYF. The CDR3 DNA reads TGTGCCAGCGGCAGGGATGAGGAGACCCAGTACTTC.

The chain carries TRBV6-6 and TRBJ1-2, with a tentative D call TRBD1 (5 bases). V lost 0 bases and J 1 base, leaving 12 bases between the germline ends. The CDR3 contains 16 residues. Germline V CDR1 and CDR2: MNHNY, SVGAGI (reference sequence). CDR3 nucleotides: TGTGCCAGCAGTTACTCCGGGGGACGGATTAACTATGGCTACACCTTC. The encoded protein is CASSYSGGRINYGYTF.

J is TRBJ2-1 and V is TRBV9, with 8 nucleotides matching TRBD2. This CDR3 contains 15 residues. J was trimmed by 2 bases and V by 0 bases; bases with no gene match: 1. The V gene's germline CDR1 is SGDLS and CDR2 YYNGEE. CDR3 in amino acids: CASSVAGGPYNEQFF. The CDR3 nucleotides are TGTGCCAGCAGCGTAGCGGGAGGGCCCTACAATGAGCAGTTCTTC.

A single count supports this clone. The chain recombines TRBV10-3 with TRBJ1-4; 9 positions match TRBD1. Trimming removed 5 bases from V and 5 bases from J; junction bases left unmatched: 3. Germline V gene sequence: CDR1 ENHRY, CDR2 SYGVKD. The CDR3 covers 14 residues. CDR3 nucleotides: TGTGCCATCAGTCGGGACAGGGAGAATGAAAAACTGTTTTTT. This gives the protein CAISRDRENEKLFF.

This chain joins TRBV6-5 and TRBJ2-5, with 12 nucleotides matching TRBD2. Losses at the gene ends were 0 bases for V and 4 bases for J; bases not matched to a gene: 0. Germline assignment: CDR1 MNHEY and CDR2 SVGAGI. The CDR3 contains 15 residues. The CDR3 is CASSYSGLAGETQYF. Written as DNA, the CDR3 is TGTGCCAGCAGTTACTCGGGACTAGCGGGAGAGACCCAGTACTTC.

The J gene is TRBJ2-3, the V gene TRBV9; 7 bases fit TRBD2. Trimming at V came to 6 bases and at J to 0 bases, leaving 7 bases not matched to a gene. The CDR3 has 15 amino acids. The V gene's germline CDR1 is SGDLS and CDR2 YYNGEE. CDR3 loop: CASTSLATSTDTQYF. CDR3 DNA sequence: TGTGCCAGCACCTCACTAGCGACTAGCACAGATACGCAGTATTTT. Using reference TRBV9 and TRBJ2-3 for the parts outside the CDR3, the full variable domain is DSGVTQTPKHLITATGQRVTLRCSPRSGDLSVYWYQQSLDQGLQFLIQYYNGEERAKGNILERFSAQQFPDLHSELNLSSLELGDSALYFCASTSLATSTDTQYFGPGTRLTVL.

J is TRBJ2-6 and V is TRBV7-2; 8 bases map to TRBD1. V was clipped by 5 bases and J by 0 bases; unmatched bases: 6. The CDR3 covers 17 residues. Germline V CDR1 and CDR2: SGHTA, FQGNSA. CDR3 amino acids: CASSPRDRISGANVLTF. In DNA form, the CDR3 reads TGTGCCAGCAGCCCCCGGGACAGGATCTCTGGGGCCAACGTCCTGACTTTC.

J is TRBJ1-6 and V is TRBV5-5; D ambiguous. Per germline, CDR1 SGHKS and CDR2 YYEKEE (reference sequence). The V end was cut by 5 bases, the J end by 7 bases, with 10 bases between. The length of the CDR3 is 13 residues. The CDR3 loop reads CASSSYRNSPLHF. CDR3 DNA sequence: TGTGCCAGCAGTTCCTACCGGAATTCACCCCTCCACTTT. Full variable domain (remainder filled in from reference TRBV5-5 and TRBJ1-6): DAGVTQSPTHLIKTRGQQVTLRCSPISGHKSVSWYQQVLGQGPQFIFQYYEKEERGRGNFPDRFSARQFPNYSSELNVNALLLGDSALYLCASSSYRNSPLHFGNGTRLTVT.

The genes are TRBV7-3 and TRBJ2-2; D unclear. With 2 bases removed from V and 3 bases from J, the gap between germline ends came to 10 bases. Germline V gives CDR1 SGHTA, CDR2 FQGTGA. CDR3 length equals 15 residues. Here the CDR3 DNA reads TGTGCCAGCAGCTTAGGGCCCCAGCACACCGGGGAGCTGTTTTTT. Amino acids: CASSLGPQHTGELFF.

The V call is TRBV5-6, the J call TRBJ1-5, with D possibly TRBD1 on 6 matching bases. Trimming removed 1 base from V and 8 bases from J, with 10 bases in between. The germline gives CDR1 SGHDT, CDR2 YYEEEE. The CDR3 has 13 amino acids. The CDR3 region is CASSLPGVEPQHF. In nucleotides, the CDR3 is TGTGCCAGCAGCTTGCCAGGGGTAGAGCCCCAGCATTTT.

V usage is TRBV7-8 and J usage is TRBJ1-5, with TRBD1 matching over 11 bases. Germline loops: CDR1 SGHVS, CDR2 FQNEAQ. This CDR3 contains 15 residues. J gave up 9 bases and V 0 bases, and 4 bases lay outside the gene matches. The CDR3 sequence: CASSLAGTGGRPQHF. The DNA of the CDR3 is TGTGCCAGCAGCTTAGCGGGGACAGGGGGAAGGCCCCAGCATTTT.

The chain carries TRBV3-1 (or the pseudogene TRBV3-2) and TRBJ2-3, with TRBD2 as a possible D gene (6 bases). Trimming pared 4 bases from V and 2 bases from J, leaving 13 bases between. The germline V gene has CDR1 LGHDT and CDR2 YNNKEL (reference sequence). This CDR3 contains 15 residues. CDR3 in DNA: TGTGCCAGCAGCCCTCCCGGACTACTCACAGATACGCAGTATTTT. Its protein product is CASSPPGLLTDTQYF.

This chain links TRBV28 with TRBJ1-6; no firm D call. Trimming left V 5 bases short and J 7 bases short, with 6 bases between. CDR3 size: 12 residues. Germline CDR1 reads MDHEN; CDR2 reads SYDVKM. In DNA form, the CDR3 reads TGTGCCAGCAGTCCGAGCAATTCACCCCTCCACTTT. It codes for CASSPSNSPLHF.

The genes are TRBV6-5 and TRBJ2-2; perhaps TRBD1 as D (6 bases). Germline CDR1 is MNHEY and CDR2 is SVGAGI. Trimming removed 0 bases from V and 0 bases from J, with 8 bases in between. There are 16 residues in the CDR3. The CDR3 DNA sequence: TGTGCCAGCAGTTACTCGAACAGGGCGAACACCGGGGAGCTGTTTTTT. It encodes CASSYSNRANTGELFF.